The 8 T cell receptor beta chains below were found in one sample sequenced in a study of blood T cell repertoires in COVID-19. This table comes from immunoSEQ multiplex PCR, and its TCRdb copy is limited to in-frame clones, with some not included. The data hold approximately 200,000 clones, with 80% to 90% observed a single time. The specimen sequenced was PBMCs or T cells enriched from blood (not recorded which). Receptors originate from a woman under 40 who had been exposed to COVID-19.

The chain joins TRBV5-1 to TRBJ2-2; 8 nucleotides match TRBD2. Germline values: CDR1 SGHRS, CDR2 YFSETQ. The CDR3 consists of 15 residues. Germline trimming cut 0 bases from V and 5 bases from J; bases unmatched to any gene: 3. The CDR3 reads CASSLERGRTGELFF. The CDR3 DNA reads as TGCGCCAGCAGCTTGGAGCGGGGGCGGACCGGGGAGCTGTTTTTT.

The chain employs TRBV20-1 and TRBJ2-3; D not resolved. CDR3 size: 13 residues. Germline values: CDR1 DFQATT, CDR2 SNEGSKA (reference sequence). V lost 3 bases to trimming and J lost 2 bases, with 9 bases between them. CDR3 sequence: CSASDQVTDTQYF. CDR3 nucleotides: TGCAGTGCTAGTGATCAGGTCACAGATACGCAGTATTTT.

The chain recombines TRBV9 with TRBJ1-5; tentatively, D is TRBD1 (5 bases). Germline V gene lookup returns CDR1 SGDLS and CDR2 YYNGEE. Trimming took off 9 bases at V and 0 bases at J, with 16 bases between the two ends. The CDR3 contains 15 residues. CDR3 protein: CAKPWGDASNQPQHF. In DNA, the CDR3 is TGTGCCAAACCATGGGGGGATGCTAGCAATCAGCCCCAGCATTTT.

This chain connects TRBV9 to TRBJ2-3; no definite D call. The germline V gene has CDR1 SGDLS and CDR2 YYNGEE. The CDR3 length is 13 residues. Trimming cost V 4 bases and J 4 bases, with 10 bases left between them. This CDR3 reads CASSFRVPDTQYF. CDR3 DNA sequence: TGTGCCAGCAGCTTCCGAGTGCCAGATACGCAGTATTTT.

The genes are TRBV6-5 and TRBJ1-6, with D unclear. CDR3 size: 16 residues. CDR1 MNHEY and CDR2 SVGAGI come from the germline V gene. Between the trimmed V and J ends, which lost 0 bases and 7 bases, there was a span of 13 bases. The CDR3 nucleotides are TGTGCCAGCAGTTACTCGTACCGGGAGAGGAATTCACCCCTCCACTTT. It specifies CASSYSYRERNSPLHF.

The rearrangement uses TRBV19 and TRBJ1-2, with 7 positions matching TRBD1. Germline CDR1 reads LNHDA; CDR2 reads SQIVND (reference sequence). The CDR3 is made up of 15 amino acids. Trimming removed 3 bases from V and 2 bases from J; junction bases left unmatched: 6. The chain's CDR3 is CASSITGATNYGYTF. The CDR3, as DNA: TGTGCCAGTAGTATCACAGGGGCAACCAACTATGGCTACACCTTC.

This clone was recorded only once. The V and J genes are TRBV2 and TRBJ2-2, with D possibly matching TRBD2 (5 bases). Germline lookup yields CDR1 SNHLY and CDR2 FYNNEI. Trimming pared 4 bases from V and 1 base from J, leaving 10 bases between. The CDR3 runs 15 residues. The CDR3 nucleotides are TGTGCCAGCAGTGGTAGCGAAGAGAACACCGGGGAGCTGTTTTTT. This codes for CASSGSEENTGELFF.

V gene TRBV7-6 combines with J gene TRBJ2-5; no reliable D call. The CDR3 length is 13 residues. Trimming removed 4 bases from V and 1 base from J, with 7 bases in between. Looked up from germline, CDR1 is SGHVS and CDR2 is FNYEAQ. In nucleotides, the CDR3 is TGTGCCAGCAGCTCACTGATCCAAGAGACCCAGTACTTC. Protein: CASSSLIQETQYF. The variable domain in full, completed from reference TRBV7-6 and TRBJ2-5, reads GAGVSQSPRYKVTKRGQDVALRCDPISGHVSLYWYRQALGQGPEFLTYFNYEAQQDKSGLPNDRFSAERPEGSISTLTIQRTEQRDSAMYRCASSSLIQETQYFGPGTRLLVL.